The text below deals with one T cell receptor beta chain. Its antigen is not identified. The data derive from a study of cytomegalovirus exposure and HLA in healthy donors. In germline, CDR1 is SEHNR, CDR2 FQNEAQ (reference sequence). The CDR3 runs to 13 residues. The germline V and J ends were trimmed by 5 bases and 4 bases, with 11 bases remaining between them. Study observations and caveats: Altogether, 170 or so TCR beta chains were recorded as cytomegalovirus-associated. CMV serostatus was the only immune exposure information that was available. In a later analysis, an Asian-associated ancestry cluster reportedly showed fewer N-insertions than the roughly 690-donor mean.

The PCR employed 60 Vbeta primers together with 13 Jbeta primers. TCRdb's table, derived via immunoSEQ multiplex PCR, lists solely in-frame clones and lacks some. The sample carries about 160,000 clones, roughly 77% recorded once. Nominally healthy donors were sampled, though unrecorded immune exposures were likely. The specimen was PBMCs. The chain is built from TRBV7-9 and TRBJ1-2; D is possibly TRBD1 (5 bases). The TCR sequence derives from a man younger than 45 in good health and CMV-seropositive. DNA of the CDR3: TGTGCCAGCAGCCTGACAGCGCGCTATGGCTACACCTTC. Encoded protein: CASSLTARYGYTF.